The clone carrying this T cell receptor (beta chain) was counted only a few times. The investigators amplified TCR beta CDR3 regions from RNA transcripts. Using the HTBI primer set, a first-round RT-PCR was run on the TCR CDR3. In TCRdb, the multiplex PCR reads were re-called with MiXCR into one record per CDR3 protein. This sample has about 560,000 distinct CDR3 sequences, with 16% found just once. The sample originates from a study of T cells in Graves' hyperthyroidism and ophthalmopathy. The CDR3 extends over 16 amino acids. Germline V gene sequence: CDR1 MRHNA, CDR2 SNTAGT. Between the trimmed V and J ends, which lost 1 base and 2 bases, there was a span of 12 bases.

The sequenced material came from blood. The TCR sequence derives from a woman younger than 30 with Graves' hyperthyroidism. This chain uses TRBV6-4 with TRBJ2-1, with D possibly being TRBD1 (7 bases). CDR3 residues: CASSDWGDSTYNEQFF. The CDR3 nucleotides read TGTGCCAGCAGTGACTGGGGGGACAGTACCTACAATGAGCAGTTCTTC.